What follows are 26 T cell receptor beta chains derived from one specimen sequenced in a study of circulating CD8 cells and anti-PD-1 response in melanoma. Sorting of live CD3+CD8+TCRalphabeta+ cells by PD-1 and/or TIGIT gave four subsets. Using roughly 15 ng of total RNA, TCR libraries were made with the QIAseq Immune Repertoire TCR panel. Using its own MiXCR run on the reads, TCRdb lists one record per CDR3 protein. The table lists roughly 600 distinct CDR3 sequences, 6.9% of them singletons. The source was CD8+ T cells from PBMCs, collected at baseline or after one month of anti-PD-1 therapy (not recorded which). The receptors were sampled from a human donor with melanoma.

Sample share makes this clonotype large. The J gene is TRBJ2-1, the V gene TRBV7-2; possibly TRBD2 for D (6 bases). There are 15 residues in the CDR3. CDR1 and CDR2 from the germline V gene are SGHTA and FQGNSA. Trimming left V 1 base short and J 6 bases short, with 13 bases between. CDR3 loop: CASSLGGLASNEQFF. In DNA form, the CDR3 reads TGTGCCAGCAGCTTAGGTGGGCTAGCGTCCAATGAGCAGTTCTTC. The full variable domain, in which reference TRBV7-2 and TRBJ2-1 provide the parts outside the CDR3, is GAGVSQSPSNKVTEKGKDVELRCDPISGHTALYWYRQSLGQGLEFLIYFQGNSAPDKSGLPSDRFSAERTGGSVSTLTIQRTQQEDSAVYLCASSLGGLASNEQFFGPGTRLTVL.

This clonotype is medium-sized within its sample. The CDR3: CSAEQGLNTGELFF. CDR3 nucleotide sequence: TGCAGCGCCGAACAGGGACTGAACACCGGGGAGCTGTTTTTT. The rearrangement joins TRBV29-1 to TRBJ2-2, with D perhaps TRBD1 or TRBD2 (6 bases each). Germline V gives CDR1 SQVTM, CDR2 ANQGSEA. This CDR3 spans 14 amino acids. V was trimmed by 7 bases and J by 1 base, leaving 13 bases between them.

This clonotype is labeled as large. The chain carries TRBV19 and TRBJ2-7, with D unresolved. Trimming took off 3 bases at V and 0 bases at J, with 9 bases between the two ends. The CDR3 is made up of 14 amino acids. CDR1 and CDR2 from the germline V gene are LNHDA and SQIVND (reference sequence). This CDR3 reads CASSMTPGSYEQYF. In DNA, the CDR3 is TGTGCCAGTAGTATGACGCCGGGCTCCTACGAGCAGTACTTC. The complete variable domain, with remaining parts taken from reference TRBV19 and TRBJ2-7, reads DGGITQSPKYLFRKEGQNVTLSCEQNLNHDAMYWYRQDPGQGLRLIYYSQIVNDFQKGDIAEGYSVSREKKESFPLTVTSAQKNPTAFYLCASSMTPGSYEQYFGPGTRLTVT.

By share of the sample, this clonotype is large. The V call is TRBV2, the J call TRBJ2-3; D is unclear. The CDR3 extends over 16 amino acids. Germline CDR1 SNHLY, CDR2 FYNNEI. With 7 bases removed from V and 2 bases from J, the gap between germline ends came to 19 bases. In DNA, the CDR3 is TGTGCCAGCATTCCCAAACTTAGTAGATACACAGATACGCAGTATTTT. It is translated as CASIPKLSRYTDTQYF.

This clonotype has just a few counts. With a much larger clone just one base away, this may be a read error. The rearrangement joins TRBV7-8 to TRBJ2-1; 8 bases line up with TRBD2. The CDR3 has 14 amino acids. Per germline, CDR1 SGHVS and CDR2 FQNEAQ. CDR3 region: CASSSGLAGNEQLF. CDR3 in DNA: TGTGCCAGCAGCTCCGGACTAGCTGGCAATGAGCAGCTCTTC. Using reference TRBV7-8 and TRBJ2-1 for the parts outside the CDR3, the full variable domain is GAGVSQSPRYKVAKRGQDVALRCDPISGHVSLFWYQQALGQGPEFLTYFQNEAQLDKSGLPSDRFFAERPEGSVSTLKIQRTQQEDSAVYLCASSSGLAGNEQLFGPGTRLTVL.

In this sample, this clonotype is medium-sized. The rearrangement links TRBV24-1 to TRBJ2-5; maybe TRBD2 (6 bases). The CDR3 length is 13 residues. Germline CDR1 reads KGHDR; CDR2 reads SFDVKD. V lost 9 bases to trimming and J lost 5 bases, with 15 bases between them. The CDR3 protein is CATRGVGKETQYF. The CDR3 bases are TGTGCCACCCGCGGGGTTGGAAAGGAGACCCAGTACTTC.

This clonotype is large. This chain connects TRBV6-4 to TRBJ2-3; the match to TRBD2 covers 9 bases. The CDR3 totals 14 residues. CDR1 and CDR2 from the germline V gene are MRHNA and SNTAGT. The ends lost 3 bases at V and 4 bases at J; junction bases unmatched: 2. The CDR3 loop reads CASSERGGPDTQYF. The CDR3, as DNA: TGTGCCAGCAGTGAGCGGGGGGGCCCAGATACGCAGTATTTT.

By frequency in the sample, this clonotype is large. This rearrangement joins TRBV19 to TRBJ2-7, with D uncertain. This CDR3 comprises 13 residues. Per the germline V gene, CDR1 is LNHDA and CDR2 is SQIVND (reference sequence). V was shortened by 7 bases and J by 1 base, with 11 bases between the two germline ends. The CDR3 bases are TGTGCCAGTATGTCTACTTTATCCTACGAGCAGTACTTC. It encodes CASMSTLSYEQYF. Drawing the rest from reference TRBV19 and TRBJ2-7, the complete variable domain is DGGITQSPKYLFRKEGQNVTLSCEQNLNHDAMYWYRQDPGQGLRLIYYSQIVNDFQKGDIAEGYSVSREKKESFPLTVTSAQKNPTAFYLCASMSTLSYEQYFGPGTRLTVT.

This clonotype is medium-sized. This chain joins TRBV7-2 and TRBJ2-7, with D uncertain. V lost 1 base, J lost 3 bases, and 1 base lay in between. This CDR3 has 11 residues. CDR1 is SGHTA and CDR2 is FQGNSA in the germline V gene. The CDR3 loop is CASSLVYEQYF. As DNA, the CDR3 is TGTGCCAGCAGCTTAGTCTACGAGCAGTACTTC.

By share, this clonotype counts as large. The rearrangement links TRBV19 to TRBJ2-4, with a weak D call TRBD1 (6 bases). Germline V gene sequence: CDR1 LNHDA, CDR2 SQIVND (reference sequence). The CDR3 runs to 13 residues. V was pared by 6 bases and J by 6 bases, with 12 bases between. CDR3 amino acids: CASRDSLGNIQYF. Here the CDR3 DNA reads TGTGCCAGTAGGGACAGCCTGGGAAACATTCAGTACTTC.

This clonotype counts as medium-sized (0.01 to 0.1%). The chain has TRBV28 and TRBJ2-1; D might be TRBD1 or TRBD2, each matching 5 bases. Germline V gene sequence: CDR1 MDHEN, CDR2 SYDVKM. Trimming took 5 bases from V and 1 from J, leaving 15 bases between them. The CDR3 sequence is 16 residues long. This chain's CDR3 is CASSRLSWGSYNEQFF. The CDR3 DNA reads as TGTGCCAGCAGTCGCCTGTCGTGGGGGTCCTACAATGAGCAGTTCTTC.

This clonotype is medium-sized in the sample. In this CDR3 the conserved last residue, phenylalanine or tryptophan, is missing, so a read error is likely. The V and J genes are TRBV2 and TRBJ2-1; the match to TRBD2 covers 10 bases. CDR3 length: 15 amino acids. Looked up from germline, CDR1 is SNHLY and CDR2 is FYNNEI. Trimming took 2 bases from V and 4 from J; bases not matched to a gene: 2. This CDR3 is CASSETSGAYNEQFI. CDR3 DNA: TGTGCCAGCAGTGAAACTAGCGGGGCGTACAATGAGCAGTTCATC.

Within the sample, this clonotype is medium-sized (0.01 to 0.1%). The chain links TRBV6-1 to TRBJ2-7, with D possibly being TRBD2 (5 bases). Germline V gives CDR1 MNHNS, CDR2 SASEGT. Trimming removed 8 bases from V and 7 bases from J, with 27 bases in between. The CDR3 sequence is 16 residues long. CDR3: CASGETTGRVRREQYF. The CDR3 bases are TGTGCCAGCGGGGAGACGACGGGCCGTGTTAGGCGGGAGCAGTACTTC.

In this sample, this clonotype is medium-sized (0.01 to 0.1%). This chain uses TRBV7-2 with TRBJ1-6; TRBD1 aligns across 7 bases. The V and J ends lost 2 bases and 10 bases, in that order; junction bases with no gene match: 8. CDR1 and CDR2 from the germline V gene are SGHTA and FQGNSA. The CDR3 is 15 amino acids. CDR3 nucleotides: TGTGCCAGCAGCTTATTGACAGGGTTCAGCTCACCCCTCCACTTT. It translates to CASSLLTGFSSPLHF.

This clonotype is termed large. The CDR3 sequence is CSAGPTSGYGELFF. CDR3 in DNA: TGCAGTGCTGGTCCGACTAGCGGGTACGGGGAGCTGTTTTTT. The chain is built from TRBV20-1 and TRBJ2-2; 10 bases are a match to TRBD2. Trimming removed 5 bases from V and 7 bases from J; junction bases left unmatched: 7. CDR3 length: 14 amino acids. CDR1 is DFQATT, CDR2 SNEGSKA, per germline (reference sequence).

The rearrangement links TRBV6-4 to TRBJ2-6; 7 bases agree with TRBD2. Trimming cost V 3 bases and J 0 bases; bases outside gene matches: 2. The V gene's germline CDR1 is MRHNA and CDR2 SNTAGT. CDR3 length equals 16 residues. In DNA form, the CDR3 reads TGTGCCAGCAGTGAGCGGGGGAGCTCTGGGGCCAACGTCCTGACTTTC. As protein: CASSERGSSGANVLTF.

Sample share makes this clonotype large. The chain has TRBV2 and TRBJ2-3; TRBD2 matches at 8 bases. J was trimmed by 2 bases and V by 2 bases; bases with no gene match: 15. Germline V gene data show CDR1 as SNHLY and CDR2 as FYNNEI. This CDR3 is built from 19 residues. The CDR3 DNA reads TGTGCCAGCAGTGAATCGTGGCTAGCGGGTTACCTGAACACAGATACGCAGTATTTT. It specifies CASSESWLAGYLNTDTQYF.

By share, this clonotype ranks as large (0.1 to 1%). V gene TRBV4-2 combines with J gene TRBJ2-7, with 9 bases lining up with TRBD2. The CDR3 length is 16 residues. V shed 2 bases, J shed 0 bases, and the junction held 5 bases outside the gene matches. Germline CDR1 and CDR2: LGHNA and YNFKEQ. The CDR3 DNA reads TGTGCCAGCAGCCAAAGTCCTAGCGGGGACTCCTACGAGCAGTACTTC. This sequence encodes CASSQSPSGDSYEQYF.

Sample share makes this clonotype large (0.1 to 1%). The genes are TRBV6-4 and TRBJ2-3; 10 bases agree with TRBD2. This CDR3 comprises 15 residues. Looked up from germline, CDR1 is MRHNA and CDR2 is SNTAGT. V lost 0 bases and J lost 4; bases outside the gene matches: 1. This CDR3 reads CASSDSAGGPDTQYF. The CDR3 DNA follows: TGTGCCAGCAGTGACTCAGCGGGGGGGCCAGATACGCAGTATTTT.

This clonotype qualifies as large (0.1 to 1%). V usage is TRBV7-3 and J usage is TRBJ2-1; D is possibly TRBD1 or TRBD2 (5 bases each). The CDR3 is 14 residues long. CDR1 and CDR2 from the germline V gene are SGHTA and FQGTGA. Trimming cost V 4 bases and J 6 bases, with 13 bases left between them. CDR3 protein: CASSWGGGANEQFF. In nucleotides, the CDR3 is TGTGCCAGCAGCTGGGGTGGGGGTGCCAATGAGCAGTTCTTC.

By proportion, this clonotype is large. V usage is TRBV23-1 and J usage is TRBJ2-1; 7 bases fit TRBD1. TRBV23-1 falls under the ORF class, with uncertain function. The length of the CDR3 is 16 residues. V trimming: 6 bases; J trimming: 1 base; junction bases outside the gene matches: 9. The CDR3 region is CASSPTGDPSYNEQFF. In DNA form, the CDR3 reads TGCGCCAGCAGCCCCACAGGGGACCCTTCCTACAATGAGCAGTTCTTC.

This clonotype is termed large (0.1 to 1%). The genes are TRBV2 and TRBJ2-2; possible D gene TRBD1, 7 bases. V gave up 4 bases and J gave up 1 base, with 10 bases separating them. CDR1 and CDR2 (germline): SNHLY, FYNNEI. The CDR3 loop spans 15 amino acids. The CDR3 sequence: CASSGGTVNTGELFF. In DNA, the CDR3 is TGTGCCAGCAGTGGCGGGACAGTGAACACCGGGGAGCTGTTTTTT.

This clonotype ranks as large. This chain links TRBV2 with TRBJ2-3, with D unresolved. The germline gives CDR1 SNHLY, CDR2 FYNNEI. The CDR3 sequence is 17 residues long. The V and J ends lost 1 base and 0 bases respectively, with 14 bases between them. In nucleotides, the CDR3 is TGTGCCAGCAGTGAAGAACAAGACTTCGATAGCACAGATACGCAGTATTTT. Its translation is CASSEEQDFDSTDTQYF.

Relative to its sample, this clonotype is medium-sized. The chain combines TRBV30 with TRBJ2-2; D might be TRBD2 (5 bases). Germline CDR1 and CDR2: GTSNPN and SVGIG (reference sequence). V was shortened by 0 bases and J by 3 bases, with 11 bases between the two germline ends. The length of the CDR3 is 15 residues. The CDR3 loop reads CAWSVAGSDTGELFF. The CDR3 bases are TGTGCCTGGAGTGTCGCGGGCTCGGACACCGGGGAGCTGTTTTTT.

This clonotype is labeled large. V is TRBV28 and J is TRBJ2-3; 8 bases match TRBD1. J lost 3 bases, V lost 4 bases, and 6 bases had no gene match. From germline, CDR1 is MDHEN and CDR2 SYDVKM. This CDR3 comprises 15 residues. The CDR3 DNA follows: TGTGCCAGCAGTTCGAAGACAGGGGAGACAGATACGCAGTATTTT. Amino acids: CASSSKTGETDTQYF.

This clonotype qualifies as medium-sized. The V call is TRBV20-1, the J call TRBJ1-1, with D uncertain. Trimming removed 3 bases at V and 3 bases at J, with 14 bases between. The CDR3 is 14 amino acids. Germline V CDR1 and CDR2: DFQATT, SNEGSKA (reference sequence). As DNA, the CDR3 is TGCAGTGCTAGGTCTCCCATACGGGACACTGAAGCTTTCTTT. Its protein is CSARSPIRDTEAFF.